The 4 T cell receptor beta chains below all came from one sample that was sequenced in a study of blood T cell repertoires in COVID-19. Measured with immunoSEQ multiplex PCR; TCRdb has only the in-frame clones, and not every one. The table lists about 400,000 clones, 86% of them singletons. The sequencing input was peripheral blood. These receptor sequences come from a woman aged 55 to 70 with COVID-19, enrolled during active disease.

The gene calls are TRBV6-5 and TRBJ1-2; D unresolved. V shed 5 bases and J shed 3 bases, with 10 bases lying between them. Germline CDR1 and CDR2: MNHEY and SVGAGI. This CDR3 has 13 residues. The CDR3 reads CASSPSGHYGYTF. The CDR3 DNA is TGTGCCAGCAGTCCCTCAGGTCACTATGGCTACACCTTC.

This clone was picked up one time. V and J are TRBV2 and TRBJ1-1, with D perhaps TRBD1 (6 bases). This CDR3 spans 11 amino acids. CDR1 is SNHLY, CDR2 FYNNEI, per germline. The ends were cut back, 6 bases at V and 4 bases at J, with 6 bases in the middle. This chain's CDR3 is CASRQGTEAFF. In DNA form, the CDR3 reads TGTGCCAGCAGACAGGGCACTGAAGCTTTCTTT.

This clone was seen a handful of times. This chain connects TRBV20-1 to TRBJ2-7, with D maybe TRBD1 (8 bases). In germline, CDR1 is DFQATT, CDR2 SNEGSKA (reference sequence). The CDR3 loop spans 17 amino acids. The V end was cut by 3 bases, the J end by 2 bases, with 23 bases between. The CDR3 reads CSASGGQGGAATYEQYF. CDR3 nucleotide sequence: TGCAGTGCTAGTGGAGGACAGGGAGGGGCAGCTACCTACGAGCAGTACTTC.

The J gene is TRBJ2-3, the V gene TRBV4-1; D may be TRBD1 (6 bases). Trimming took 0 bases from V and 0 from J, leaving 25 bases between them. The CDR3 spans 21 residues. CDR1 is MGHRA and CDR2 is YSYEKL in the germline V gene. The CDR3 here is CASSQDWFVGAVRLSTDTQYF. DNA of the CDR3: TGCGCCAGCAGCCAAGATTGGTTTGTGGGGGCCGTCCGACTGAGCACAGATACGCAGTATTTT.